This TCR beta chain was recovered during a study of metastatic and nonmetastatic thyroid tumors. This clone was seen only once. No patient had received any treatment before thyroid surgery. TCRdb re-clonotyped the PCR reads through MiXCR. Among approximately 74,000 clones listed, over 12% were seen once. The CDR3 is 17 residues long. Germline CDR1 is LNHDA and CDR2 is SQIVND (reference sequence). Losses at the gene ends were 3 bases for V and 4 bases for J; bases not matched to a gene: 11. The chain has TRBV19 and TRBJ1-5; 8 bases match TRBD1. The sequenced sample was blood. The TCR comes from a male donor with papillary thyroid cancer or a benign thyroid nodule (not recorded which). Some clones in this sample may be carry-over from other donors' samples. Here the CDR3 reads CASSILDPGQVNQPQHF. CDR3 bases: TGTGCCAGTAGTATCCTCGACCCGGGACAGGTTAATCAGCCCCAGCATTTT.